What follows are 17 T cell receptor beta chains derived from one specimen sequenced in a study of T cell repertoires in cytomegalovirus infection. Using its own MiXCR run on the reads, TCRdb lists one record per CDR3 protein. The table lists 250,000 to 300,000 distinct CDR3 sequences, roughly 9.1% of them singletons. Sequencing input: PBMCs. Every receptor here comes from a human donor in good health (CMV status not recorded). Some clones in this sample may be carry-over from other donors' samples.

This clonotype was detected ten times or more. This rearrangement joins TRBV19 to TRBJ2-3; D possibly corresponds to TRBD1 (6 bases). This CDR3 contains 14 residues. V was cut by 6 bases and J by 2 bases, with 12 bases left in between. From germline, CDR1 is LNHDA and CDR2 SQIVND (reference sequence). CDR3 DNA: TGTGCCAGTAGACCGACAGGAACCACAGATACGCAGTATTTT. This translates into CASRPTGTTDTQYF. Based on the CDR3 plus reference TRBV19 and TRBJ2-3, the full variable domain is DGGITQSPKYLFRKEGQNVTLSCEQNLNHDAMYWYRQDPGQGLRLIYYSQIVNDFQKGDIAEGYSVSREKKESFPLTVTSAQKNPTAFYLCASRPTGTTDTQYFGPGTRLTVL.

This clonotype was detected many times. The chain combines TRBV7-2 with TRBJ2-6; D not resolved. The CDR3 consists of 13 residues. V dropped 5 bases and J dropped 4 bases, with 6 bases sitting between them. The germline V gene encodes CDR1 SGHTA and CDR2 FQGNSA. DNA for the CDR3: TGTGCCAGCAGCGTCTACGGGGCCAACGTCCTGACTTTC. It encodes CASSVYGANVLTF.

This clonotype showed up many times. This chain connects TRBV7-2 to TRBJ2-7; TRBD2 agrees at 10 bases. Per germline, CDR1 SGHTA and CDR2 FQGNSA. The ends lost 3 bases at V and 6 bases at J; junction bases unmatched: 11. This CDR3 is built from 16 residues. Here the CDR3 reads CASSFNVLGLAVEQYF. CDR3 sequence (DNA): TGTGCCAGCAGCTTTAACGTTCTTGGACTAGCGGTCGAGCAGTACTTC. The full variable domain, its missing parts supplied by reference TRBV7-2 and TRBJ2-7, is GAGVSQSPSNKVTEKGKDVELRCDPISGHTALYWYRQSLGQGLEFLIYFQGNSAPDKSGLPSDRFSAERTGGSVSTLTIQRTQQEDSAVYLCASSFNVLGLAVEQYFGPGTRLTVT.

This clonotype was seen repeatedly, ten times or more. Here the CDR3 DNA reads TGTGCCAGCAGTTTAAACTCGGGTAAGAACAATGAGCAGTTCTTC. Amino acids: CASSLNSGKNNEQFF. V usage is TRBV27 and J usage is TRBJ2-1; no reliable D call. The germline gives CDR1 MNHEY, CDR2 SMNVEV (reference sequence). Trimming shortened V by 2 bases and J by 5 bases, and 13 bases separated the two germline ends. The length of the CDR3 is 15 residues.

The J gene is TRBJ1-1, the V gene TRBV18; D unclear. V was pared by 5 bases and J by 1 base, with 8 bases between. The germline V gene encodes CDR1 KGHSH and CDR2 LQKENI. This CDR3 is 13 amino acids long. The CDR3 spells CASSGVANTEAFF. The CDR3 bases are TGTGCCAGCTCAGGGGTGGCGAACACTGAAGCTTTCTTT.

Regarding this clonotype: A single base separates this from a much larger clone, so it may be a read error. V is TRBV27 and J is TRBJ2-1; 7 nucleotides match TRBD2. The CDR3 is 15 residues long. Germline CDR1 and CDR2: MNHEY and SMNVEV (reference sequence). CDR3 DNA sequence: TGTGCCAACAGTAACACCGGGACTAAACTCAATGAGCAGTTCTTC. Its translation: CANSNTGTKLNEQFF.

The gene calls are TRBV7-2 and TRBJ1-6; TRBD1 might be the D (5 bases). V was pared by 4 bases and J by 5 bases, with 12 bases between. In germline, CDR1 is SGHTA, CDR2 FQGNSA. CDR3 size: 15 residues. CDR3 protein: CASSSAGKNNSPLHF. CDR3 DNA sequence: TGTGCCAGCAGCTCCGCAGGGAAGAATAATTCACCCCTCCACTTT.

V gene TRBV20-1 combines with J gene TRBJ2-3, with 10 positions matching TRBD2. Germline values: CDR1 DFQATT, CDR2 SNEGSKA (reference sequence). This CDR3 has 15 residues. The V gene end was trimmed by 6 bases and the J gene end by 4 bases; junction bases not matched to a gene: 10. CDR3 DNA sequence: TGCAGTGCAACCACCGGGACTAGCGCCCCAGATACGCAGTATTTT. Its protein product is CSATTGTSAPDTQYF.

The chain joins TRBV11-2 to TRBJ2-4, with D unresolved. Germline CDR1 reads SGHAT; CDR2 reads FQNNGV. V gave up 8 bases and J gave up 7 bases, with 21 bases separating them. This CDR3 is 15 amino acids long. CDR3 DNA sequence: TGTGCCAGCCGACCCTGGGGAAGGAGTACGAACATTCAGTACTTC. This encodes CASRPWGRSTNIQYF.

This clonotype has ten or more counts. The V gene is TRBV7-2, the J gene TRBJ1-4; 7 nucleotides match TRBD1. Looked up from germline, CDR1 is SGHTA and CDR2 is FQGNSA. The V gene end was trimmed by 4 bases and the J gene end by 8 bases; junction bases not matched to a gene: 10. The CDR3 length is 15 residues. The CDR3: CASSSNRGRGEKLFF. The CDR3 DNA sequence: TGTGCCAGCAGCTCAAACAGGGGCCGGGGAGAAAAACTGTTTTTT.

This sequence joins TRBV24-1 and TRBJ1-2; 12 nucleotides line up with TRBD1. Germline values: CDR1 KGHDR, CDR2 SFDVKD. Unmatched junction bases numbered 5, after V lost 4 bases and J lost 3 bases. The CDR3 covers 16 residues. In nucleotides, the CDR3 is TGTGCCACCAGTGAACGGGACAGGGGGCCTGACTATGGCTACACCTTC. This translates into CATSERDRGPDYGYTF.

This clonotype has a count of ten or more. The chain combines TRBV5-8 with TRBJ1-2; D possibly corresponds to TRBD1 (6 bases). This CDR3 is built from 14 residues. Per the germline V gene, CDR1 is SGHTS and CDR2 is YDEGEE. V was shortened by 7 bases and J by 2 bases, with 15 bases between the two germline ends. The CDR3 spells CASGQLAGNYGYTF. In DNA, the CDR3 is TGTGCCAGCGGACAGCTCGCCGGAAACTATGGCTACACCTTC.

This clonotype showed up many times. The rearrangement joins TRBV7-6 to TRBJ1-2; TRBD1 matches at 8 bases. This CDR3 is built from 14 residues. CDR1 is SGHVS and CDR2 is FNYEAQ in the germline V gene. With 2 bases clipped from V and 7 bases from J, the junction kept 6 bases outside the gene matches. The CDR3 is CASSLLDRGAGYTF. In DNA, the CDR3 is TGTGCCAGCAGCTTACTCGACAGGGGTGCTGGCTACACCTTC.

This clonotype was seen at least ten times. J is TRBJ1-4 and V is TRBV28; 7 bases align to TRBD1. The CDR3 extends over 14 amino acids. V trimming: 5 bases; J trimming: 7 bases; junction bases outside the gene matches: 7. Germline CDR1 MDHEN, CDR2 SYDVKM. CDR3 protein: CASSQGGVGEKLFF. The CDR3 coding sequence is TGTGCCAGCAGTCAAGGGGGCGTGGGTGAAAAACTGTTTTTT.

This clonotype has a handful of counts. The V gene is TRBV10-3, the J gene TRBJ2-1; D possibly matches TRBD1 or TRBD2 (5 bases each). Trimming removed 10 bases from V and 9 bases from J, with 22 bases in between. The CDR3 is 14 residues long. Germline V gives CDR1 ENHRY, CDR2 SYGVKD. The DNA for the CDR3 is TGTGCCACCAAAACATCAGCAGGGACCAGTGAGCAGTTCTTC. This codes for CATKTSAGTSEQFF.

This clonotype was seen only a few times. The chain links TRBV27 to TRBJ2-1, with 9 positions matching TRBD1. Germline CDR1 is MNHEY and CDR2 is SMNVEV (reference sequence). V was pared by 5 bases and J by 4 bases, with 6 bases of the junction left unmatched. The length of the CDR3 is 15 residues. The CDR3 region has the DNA TGTGCCAGCAGTATCCCGGGACAGGGATACAATGAGCAGTTCTTC. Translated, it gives CASSIPGQGYNEQFF.

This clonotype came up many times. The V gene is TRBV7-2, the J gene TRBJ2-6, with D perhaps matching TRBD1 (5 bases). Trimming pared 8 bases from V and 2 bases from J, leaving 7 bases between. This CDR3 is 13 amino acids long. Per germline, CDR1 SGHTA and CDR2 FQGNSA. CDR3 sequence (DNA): TGTGCCAGCGCCAGGGCTGGGGCCAACGTCCTGACTTTC. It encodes CASARAGANVLTF.